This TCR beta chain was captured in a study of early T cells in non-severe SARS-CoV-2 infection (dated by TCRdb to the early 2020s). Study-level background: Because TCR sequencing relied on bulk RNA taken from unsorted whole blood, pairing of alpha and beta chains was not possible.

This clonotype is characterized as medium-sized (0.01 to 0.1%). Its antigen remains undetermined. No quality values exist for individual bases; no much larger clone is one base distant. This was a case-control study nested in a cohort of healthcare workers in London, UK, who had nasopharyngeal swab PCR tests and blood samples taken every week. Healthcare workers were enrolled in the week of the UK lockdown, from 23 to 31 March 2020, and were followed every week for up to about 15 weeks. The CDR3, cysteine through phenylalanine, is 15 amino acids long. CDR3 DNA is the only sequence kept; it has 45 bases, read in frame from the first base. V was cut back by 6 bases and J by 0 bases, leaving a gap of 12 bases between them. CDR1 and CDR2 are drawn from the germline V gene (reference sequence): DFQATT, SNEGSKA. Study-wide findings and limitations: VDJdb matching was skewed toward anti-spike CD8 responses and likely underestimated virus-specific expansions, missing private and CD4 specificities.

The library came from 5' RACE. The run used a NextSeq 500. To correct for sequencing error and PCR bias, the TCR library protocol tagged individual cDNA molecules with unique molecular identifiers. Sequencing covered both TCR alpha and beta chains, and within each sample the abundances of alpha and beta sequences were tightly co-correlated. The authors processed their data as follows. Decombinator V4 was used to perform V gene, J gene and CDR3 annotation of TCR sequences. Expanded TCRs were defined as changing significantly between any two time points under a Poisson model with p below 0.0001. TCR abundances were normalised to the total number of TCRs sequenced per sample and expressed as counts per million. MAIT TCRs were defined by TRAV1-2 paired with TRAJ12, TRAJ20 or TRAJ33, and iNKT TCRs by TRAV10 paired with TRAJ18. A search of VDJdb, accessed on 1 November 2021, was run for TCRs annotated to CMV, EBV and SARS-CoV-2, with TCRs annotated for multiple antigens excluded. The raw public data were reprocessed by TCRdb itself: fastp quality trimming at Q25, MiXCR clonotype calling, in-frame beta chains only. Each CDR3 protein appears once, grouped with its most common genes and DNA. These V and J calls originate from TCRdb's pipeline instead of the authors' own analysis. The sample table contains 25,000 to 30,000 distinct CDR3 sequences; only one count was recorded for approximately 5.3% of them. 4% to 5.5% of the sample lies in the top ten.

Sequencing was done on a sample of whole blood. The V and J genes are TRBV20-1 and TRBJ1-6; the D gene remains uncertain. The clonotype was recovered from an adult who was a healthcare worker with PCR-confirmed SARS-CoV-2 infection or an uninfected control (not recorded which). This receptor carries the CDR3 CSAGAGASYNSPLHF. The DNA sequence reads TGCAGTGCGGGAGCAGGTGCCTCCTATAATTCACCCCTCCACTTT.